A selection of T cell receptor beta chains follows, all from one sample in a study of CD8 T cells in ankylosing spondylitis. TCRdb ran MiXCR on the 5' RACE reads and lists one entry per CDR3 protein. The sample shows a few hundred thousand distinct CDR3 sequences, about 7% of them seen only once. The sample comprised blood, either unsorted or a sorted T cell fraction (not recorded which). The receptors were gathered from a male donor with ankylosing spondylitis. Both conserved end residues are part of each CDR3. The D gene is left open where the match is weak. Clone size is stated in some rows and not others, as once, few, many or a class when expanded.

j_gene	d_gene	abundance	v_gene	CDR3aa	CDR3nt
TRBJ2-3	-	many	TRBV24-1	CATSDLIIGPRDSSTDTQYF	TGTGCCACCAGTGATTTGATCATAGGTCCGCGGGACTCTAGCACAGATACGCAGTATTTT
TRBJ1-2	-	few	TRBV29-1	CSVDRGGTYGYTF	TGCAGCGTCGATAGGGGCGGAACCTATGGCTACACCTTC
TRBJ2-1	TRBD1	few	TRBV19	CASSIVLGTGVGEQFF	TGTGCCAGTAGTATAGTTCTCGGGACAGGGGTTGGTGAGCAGTTCTTC
TRBJ1-5	-	-	TRBV7-2	CASSPGWNQPQHF	TGTGCCAGCAGTCCCGGTTGGAATCAGCCCCAGCATTTT
TRBJ1-1	-	-	TRBV20-1	CSAVRDLNTEAFF	TGCAGTGCTGTCCGGGATTTGAACACTGAAGCTTTCTTT
TRBJ2-5	TRBD1	few	TRBV10-2	CASSELTGGETQYF	TGCGCCAGCAGTGAGCTGACAGGGGGAGAGACCCAGTACTTC
TRBJ2-7	TRBD2	many	TRBV20-1	CSADAGREDSYEQYF	TGCAGTGCCGACGCAGGCCGGGAGGACTCCTACGAGCAGTACTTC
TRBJ2-5	-	many	TRBV7-9	CASSYQGGETQYF	TGTGCCAGCAGCTACCAGGGGGGGGAGACCCAGTACTTC
TRBJ1-4	TRBD1	many	TRBV5-5	CASSLEWDRGLSEKLFF	TGTGCCAGCAGCTTGGAATGGGACAGGGGGCTCTCAGAAAAACTGTTTTTT
TRBJ2-2	-	many	TRBV7-9	CASSLATRATGELFF	TGTGCCAGCAGCTTAGCTACCAGGGCCACCGGGGAGCTGTTTTTT
TRBJ2-6	-	few	TRBV20-1	CSARGPGAILSGANVLTF	TGCAGTGCTAGAGGTCCAGGGGCTATACTCTCTGGGGCCAACGTCCTGACTTTC
TRBJ1-1	-	many	TRBV11-1	CASSLGTNTEAFF	TGTGCCAGCAGCTTAGGGACGAACACTGAAGCTTTCTTT
TRBJ2-3	TRBD2	few	TRBV4-2	CASSQDIAGGPTDTQYF	TGTGCCAGCAGCCAAGATATAGCGGGGGGGCCCACAGATACGCAGTATTTT
TRBJ2-2	-	few	TRBV11-2	CASSSAWAGELFF	TGTGCCAGCAGCTCTGCCTGGGCCGGGGAGCTGTTTTTT
TRBJ2-7	-	-	TRBV28	CAIRYAVGSYEQYF	TGTGCCATCAGATATGCGGTAGGCTCGTACGAGCAGTACTTC
TRBJ2-1	TRBD1	many	TRBV5-4	CASNDPGTGFNNEQFF	TGTGCCAGCAACGACCCCGGGACAGGTTTCAACAATGAGCAGTTCTTC